In this sample, the clone carrying this T cell receptor (beta chain) turned up many times. The antigen remains undetermined. Alpha and beta libraries were amplified separately from the second PCR onward. These data come from a study of naive and memory T cell subsets. Findings of the study overall: Especially in CD8 cells, naive repertoires contained a few larger clonotypes, possibly CD45RA-re-expressing memory cells. From naive to CM, EM and EMRA, diversity decreased and Gini increased. Over 95% of naive TCR sequences appeared only once after error correction, unlike memory subsets.

The beta constant-region primer was an equimolar mix of two oligonucleotides covering TRBC1 and TRBC2. The ligated cDNA underwent four PCR rounds using SP2 and nested alpha and beta constant-region primers. TCRdb reanalysed the UMI-ligation and nested PCR reads using MiXCR and keeps one entry per CDR3 protein. The repertoire holds under 150,000 distinct CDR3 sequences, roughly a fifth seen once, with 0.6% to 0.7% in the top ten. The CDR3 runs to 17 residues. Per the germline V gene, CDR1 is MDHEN and CDR2 is SYDVKM. V trimming: 1 base; J trimming: 0 bases; junction bases outside the gene matches: 3. J is TRBJ2-3 and V is TRBV28; 11 bases match TRBD2. Sequencing input: naive CD8+ T cells from blood. This clonotype was sampled from a human donor in good health. CDR3 in amino acids: CASSLFGTSGSTDTQYF. The CDR3 bases are TGTGCCAGCAGTTTATTCGGGACTAGCGGCAGCACAGATACGCAGTATTTT.